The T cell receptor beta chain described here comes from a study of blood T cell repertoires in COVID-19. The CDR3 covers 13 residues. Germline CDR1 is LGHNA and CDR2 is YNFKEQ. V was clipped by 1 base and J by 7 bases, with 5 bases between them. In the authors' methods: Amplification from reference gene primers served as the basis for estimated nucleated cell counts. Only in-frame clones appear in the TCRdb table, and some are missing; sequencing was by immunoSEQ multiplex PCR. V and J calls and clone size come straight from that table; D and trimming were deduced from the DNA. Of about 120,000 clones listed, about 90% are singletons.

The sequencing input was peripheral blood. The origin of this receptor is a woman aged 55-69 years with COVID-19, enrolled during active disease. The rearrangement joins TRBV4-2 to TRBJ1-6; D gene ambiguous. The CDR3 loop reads CASSQASNSPLHF. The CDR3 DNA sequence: TGTGCCAGCAGCCAAGCATCCAATTCACCCCTCCACTTT.